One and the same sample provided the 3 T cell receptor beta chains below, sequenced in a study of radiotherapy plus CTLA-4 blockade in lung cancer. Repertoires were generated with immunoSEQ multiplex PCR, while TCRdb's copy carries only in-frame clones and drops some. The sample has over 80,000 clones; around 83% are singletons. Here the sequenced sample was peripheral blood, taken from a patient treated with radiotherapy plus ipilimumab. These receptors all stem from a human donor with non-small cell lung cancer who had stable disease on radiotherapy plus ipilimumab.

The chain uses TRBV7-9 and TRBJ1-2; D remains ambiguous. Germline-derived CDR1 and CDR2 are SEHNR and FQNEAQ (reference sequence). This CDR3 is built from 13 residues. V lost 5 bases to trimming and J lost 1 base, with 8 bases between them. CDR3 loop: CASSRRGNYGYTF. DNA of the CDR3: TGTGCCAGCAGCCGGCGCGGTAACTATGGCTACACCTTC.

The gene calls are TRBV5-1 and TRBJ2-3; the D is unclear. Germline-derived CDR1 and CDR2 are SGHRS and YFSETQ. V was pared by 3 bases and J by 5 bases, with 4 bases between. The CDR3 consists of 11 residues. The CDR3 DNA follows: TGCGCCAGCAGCTACGAAGATACGCAGTATTTT. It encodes CASSYEDTQYF. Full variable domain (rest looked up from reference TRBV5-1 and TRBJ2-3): KAGVTQTPRYLIKTRGQQVTLSCSPISGHRSVSWYQQTPGQGLQFLFEYFSETQRNKGNFPGRFSGRQFSNSRSEMNVSTLELGDSALYLCASSYEDTQYFGPGTRLTVL.

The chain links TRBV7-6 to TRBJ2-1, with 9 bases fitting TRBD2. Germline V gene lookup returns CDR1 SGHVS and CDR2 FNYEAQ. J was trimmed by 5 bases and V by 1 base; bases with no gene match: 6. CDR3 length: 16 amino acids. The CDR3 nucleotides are TGTGCCAGCAGCTTAGACGGGCCTAGCGGGGACAATGAGCAGTTCTTC. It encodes CASSLDGPSGDNEQFF.